These T cell receptor beta chains were read from a single sample in a study of response to subunit inactivated influenza vaccine. Using its own MiXCR run on the RT-PCR reads, TCRdb lists one record per CDR3 protein. The sample holds roughly 520,000 distinct CDR3 sequences, 25% seen once. Sequencing used CD4+ T cells sorted from PBMCs, obtained 4 to 6 days after vaccination. Receptor source: a man aged 45-60 years who received an inactivated influenza vaccine. Each CDR3 is given with its conserved first and last residue.

j_call: TRBJ1-1
v_call: TRBV5-6
cdr3_aa: CASSLATGNTEAFF

j_call: TRBJ1-1
v_call: TRBV5-1
cdr3_aa: CASSLVGDKGKTFF

j_call: TRBJ2-3
v_call: TRBV21-1
cdr3_aa: CASSKALAGDTDTQYF

j_call: TRBJ1-3
v_call: TRBV3-1
cdr3_aa: CASSPSGTVSGNTIYF

j_call: TRBJ2-4
v_call: TRBV2
cdr3_aa: CASSTGQGAIRNIQYF

j_call: TRBJ1-6
v_call: TRBV28
cdr3_aa: CASSPSFGMPSPLHF

j_call: TRBJ2-1
v_call: TRBV20-1
cdr3_aa: CSPGRVTSGIYNEQFF

j_call: TRBJ2-2
v_call: TRBV12-3/TRBV12-4
cdr3_aa: CASSFRRTVAGELFF

j_call: TRBJ2-5
v_call: TRBV12-3/TRBV12-4
cdr3_aa: CASRLAGKETQYF

j_call: TRBJ2-2
v_call: TRBV4-3
cdr3_aa: CASSQGIGGRATGELFF

j_call: TRBJ2-5
v_call: TRBV12-3/TRBV12-4
cdr3_aa: CASSPGWETQYF

j_call: TRBJ2-1
v_call: TRBV5-1
cdr3_aa: CASSMGGGNGNEQFF

j_call: TRBJ1-2
v_call: TRBV20-1
cdr3_aa: CSARPDRGPYGYTF

j_call: TRBJ2-1
v_call: TRBV5-1
cdr3_aa: CASSEWGTGDNEQFF

j_call: TRBJ2-1
v_call: TRBV7-2
cdr3_aa: CASSGGGHPYNEQFF

j_call: TRBJ1-1
v_call: TRBV5-6
cdr3_aa: CASSSILGTANTEAFF

j_call: TRBJ2-5
v_call: TRBV9
cdr3_aa: CASSVALRDGQETQYF

j_call: TRBJ1-2
v_call: TRBV6-2/TRBV6-3
cdr3_aa: CASSTGRNYGYTF

j_call: TRBJ1-5
v_call: TRBV4-2
cdr3_aa: CASSQGQGQPQHF

j_call: TRBJ2-7
v_call: TRBV20-1
cdr3_aa: CSVPGETPYEQYF

j_call: TRBJ2-2
v_call: TRBV7-3
cdr3_aa: CASSLTYTGELFF

j_call: TRBJ2-1
v_call: TRBV12-3/TRBV12-4
cdr3_aa: CAIQAGGPYNEQFF

j_call: TRBJ1-2
v_call: TRBV27
cdr3_aa: CASSFAAGYGYTF

j_call: TRBJ2-2
v_call: TRBV4-3
cdr3_aa: CASSLDLGPGELFF

j_call: TRBJ1-2
v_call: TRBV20-1
cdr3_aa: CSVPTGGYGYTF

j_call: TRBJ2-1
v_call: TRBV4-1
cdr3_aa: CASSQESRGLSYNEQFF

j_call: TRBJ2-4
v_call: TRBV5-1
cdr3_aa: CASSSVRDTGPQYF

j_call: TRBJ1-2
v_call: TRBV5-5
cdr3_aa: CASSPAGIKGGDGYTF

j_call: TRBJ2-1
v_call: TRBV4-3
cdr3_aa: CASSQGLLRGGHEQFF

j_call: TRBJ2-7
v_call: TRBV10-3
cdr3_aa: CAIRDSGFSYEQYF

j_call: TRBJ2-5
v_call: TRBV29-1
cdr3_aa: CSALEYQETQYF

j_call: TRBJ1-2
v_call: TRBV30
cdr3_aa: CAWREQGSYGYTF

j_call: TRBJ1-2
v_call: TRBV7-2
cdr3_aa: CASSLTTAYGYTF